These 3 T cell receptor beta chains originate from one sample sequenced in a study of blood T cell repertoires in COVID-19. Profiled with immunoSEQ multiplex PCR; TCRdb holds only in-frame clones, not every one. The table has roughly 120,000 clones, roughly 70% seen once. Sequencing input: peripheral blood. The source is a human donor with acute or convalescent COVID-19. The donor label of this sample is uncertain.

This rearrangement joins TRBV5-1 to TRBJ1-3; no clear D gene. The CDR3 has 16 amino acids. The germline V gene encodes CDR1 SGHRS and CDR2 YFSETQ. Trimming pared 9 bases from V and 4 bases from J, leaving 23 bases between. Here the CDR3 DNA reads TGCGCCAACCTTTTTGTGGCCCTCCCTTCGGGAAACACCATATATTTT. It codes for CANLFVALPSGNTIYF.

The CDR3 loop is CASSWEGNYGYTF. The CDR3 DNA reads as TGTGCCAGCAGTTGGGAGGGGAACTATGGCTACACCTTC. This chain links TRBV2 with TRBJ1-2; D may be TRBD1 (5 bases). V was trimmed by 5 bases and J by 2 bases, leaving 9 bases between them. Germline V gene data show CDR1 as SNHLY and CDR2 as FYNNEI. The CDR3 totals 13 residues.

This clone was seen a few times. The chain couples TRBV2 to TRBJ2-1; 15 bases agree with TRBD2. The V segment lost 7 bases and the J segment 4 bases; nucleotides outside the gene matches: 11. Germline CDR1 and CDR2: SNHLY and FYNNEI. This CDR3 is 18 amino acids long. The CDR3 spells CASTTGLAGGLNYNEQFF. CDR3 bases: TGTGCCAGCACTACGGGACTAGCGGGGGGCCTAAATTACAATGAGCAGTTCTTC.